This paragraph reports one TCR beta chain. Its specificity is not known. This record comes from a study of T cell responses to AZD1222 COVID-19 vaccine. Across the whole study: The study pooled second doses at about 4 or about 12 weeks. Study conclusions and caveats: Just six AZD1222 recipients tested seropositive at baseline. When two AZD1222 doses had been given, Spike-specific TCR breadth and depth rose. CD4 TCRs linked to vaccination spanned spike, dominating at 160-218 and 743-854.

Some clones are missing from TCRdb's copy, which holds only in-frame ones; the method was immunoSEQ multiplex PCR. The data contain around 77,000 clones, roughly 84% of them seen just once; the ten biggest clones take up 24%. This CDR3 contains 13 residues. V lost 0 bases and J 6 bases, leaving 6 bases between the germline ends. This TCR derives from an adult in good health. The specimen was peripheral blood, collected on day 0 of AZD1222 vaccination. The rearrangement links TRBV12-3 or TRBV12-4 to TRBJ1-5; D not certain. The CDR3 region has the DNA TGTGCCAGCAGTTTAGCCCGCGGTCAGCCCCAGCATTTT. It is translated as CASSLARGQPQHF.